The clone carrying this T cell receptor beta chain was counted only a few times. The data belong to a study of technical replicates of blood from a handful of donors. Produced via immunoSEQ multiplex PCR; TCRdb's table is partial and in-frame only. The table has approximately 80,000 clones, approximately 90% seen once. Trimming cost V 0 bases and J 5 bases, with 8 bases left between them. The CDR3 is made up of 13 amino acids. In germline, CDR1 is MNHEY, CDR2 SVGAGI. This TCR was sampled from a human donor in good health. This chain links TRBV6-5 with TRBJ2-7; D is perhaps TRBD1 (5 bases). Sequenced sample: T cells isolated from PBMCs. This CDR3 is CASSYSKGNEQYF. The CDR3 coding sequence is TGTGCCAGCAGTTACTCGAAGGGGAACGAGCAGTACTTC.